This T cell receptor (beta chain) is drawn from a study of blood T cell repertoires in COVID-19. Background on the study: Material from acute and convalescent COVID-19 was sourced from the United States, Italy and Spain. Sample material is recorded as cDNA or gDNA derived from T cells, B-cell-depleted T cells, or PBMCs.

As handled by the study authors: Nucleated cell number was recorded as an estimate derived from reference gene primer amplification. Assay: immunoSEQ multiplex PCR; the TCRdb copy retains only in-frame clones and omits some. The V and J calls and clone size were taken over from that table, and D and trimming were inferred from the DNA. This table has approximately 200,000 clones, 86% appearing once. This CDR3 is built from 14 residues. Germline CDR1 reads SEHNR; CDR2 reads FQNEAQ (reference sequence). Trimming pared 2 bases from V and 6 bases from J, leaving 13 bases between. The sequence came from a woman between 25 and 40 years old with active or convalescent COVID-19. The gene calls are TRBV7-9 and TRBJ1-2; perhaps TRBD1 as D (5 bases). Sample: peripheral blood. The chain's CDR3 is CASSLMARAHGYTF. In DNA form, the CDR3 reads TGTGCCAGCAGCTTAATGGCCAGGGCACATGGCTACACCTTC.